This T cell receptor beta chain is drawn from a study of identical twins. General observations from the study: High-abundance cord blood beta clonotypes had fewer insertions; memory repertoires showed none. Beta out-of-frame sequences showed weaker excess sharing between twins.

This clonotype was seen more than once but under ten times. Its antigen is not known. Template switching created a universal primer site, and the cDNA included unique molecular identifiers. TCRdb itself ran the 5' RACE reads through MiXCR, one entry per CDR3 protein. The data show roughly 1,500,000 distinct CDR3 sequences, more than 30% seen once. The CDR3 is made up of 16 amino acids. Germline CDR1 DFQATT, CDR2 SNEGSKA (reference sequence). V lost 6 bases and J lost 4; bases outside the gene matches: 14. Every one of the donors was a healthy Caucasian. Sequences were obtained from cord blood. The chain employs TRBV20-1 and TRBJ2-1; 8 bases map to TRBD2. This TCR was sampled from a newborn girl in good health. CDR3 sequence reads: CSAQLSGSPLYNEQFF. The CDR3 DNA reads TGCAGTGCGCAATTAAGCGGGAGCCCTCTATACAATGAGCAGTTCTTC.